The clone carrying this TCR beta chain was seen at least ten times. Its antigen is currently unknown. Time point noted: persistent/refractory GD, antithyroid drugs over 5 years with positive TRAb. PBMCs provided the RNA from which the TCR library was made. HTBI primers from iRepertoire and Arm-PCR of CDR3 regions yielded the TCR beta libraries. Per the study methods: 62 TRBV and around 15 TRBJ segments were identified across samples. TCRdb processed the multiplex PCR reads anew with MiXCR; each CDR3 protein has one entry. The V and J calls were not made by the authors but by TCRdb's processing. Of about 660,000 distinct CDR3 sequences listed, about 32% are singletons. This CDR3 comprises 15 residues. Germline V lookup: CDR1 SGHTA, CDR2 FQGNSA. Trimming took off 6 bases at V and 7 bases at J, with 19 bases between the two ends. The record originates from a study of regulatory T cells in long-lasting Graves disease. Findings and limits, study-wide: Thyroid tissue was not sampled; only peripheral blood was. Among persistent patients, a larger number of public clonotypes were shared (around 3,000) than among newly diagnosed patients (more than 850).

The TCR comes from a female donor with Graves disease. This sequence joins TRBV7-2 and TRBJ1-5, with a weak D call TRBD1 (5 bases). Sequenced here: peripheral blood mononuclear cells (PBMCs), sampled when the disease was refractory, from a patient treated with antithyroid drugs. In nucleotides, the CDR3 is TGTGCCAGCAGTACATGGGGGGGGTGGATCCAGCCCCAGCATTTT. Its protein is CASSTWGGWIQPQHF.